Following are 6 T cell receptor beta chains from one sample sequenced in a study of CD8+CD57+ T cells in acquired aplastic anemia. TCR beta VDJ and CDR3 profiles were obtained from a genomic DNA template. TCRdb independently ran MiXCR on the reads; one entry per CDR3 protein. The sample contains about 270,000 distinct CDR3 sequences, 55% to 65% of which appear only once. Sequenced sample: sorted CD4+, CD8+, or CD8+CD57+ T cells (not recorded which) from PBMCs. The source is a human donor with severe aplastic anemia or a healthy control (not recorded which).

This clonotype was found many times. This chain links TRBV4-3 with TRBJ1-6; D is undetermined. This CDR3 has 15 amino acids. In germline, CDR1 is LGHNA, CDR2 YSLEER. V shed 2 bases and J shed 0 bases, with 5 bases lying between them. CDR3 sequence: CASSQTSSYNSPLHF. The CDR3 DNA follows: TGCGCCAGCAGCCAAACTAGCTCCTATAATTCACCCCTCCACTTT.

J is TRBJ2-7 and V is TRBV7-2; tentatively, D is TRBD2 (5 bases). CDR3 size: 14 residues. The V gene's germline CDR1 is SGHTA and CDR2 FQGNSA. V shed 1 base and J shed 3 bases, with 10 bases lying between them. The CDR3: CASSLGAGYYEQYF. CDR3 bases: TGTGCCAGCAGCTTAGGCGCGGGTTACTACGAGCAGTACTTC.

On this clonotype itself: One end of the junction fails to match germline, which may point to a read error. The V call is TRBV7-9, the J call TRBJ2-3; 12 nucleotides match TRBD2. The CDR3 runs to 19 residues. The germline gives CDR1 SEHNR, CDR2 FQNEAQ (reference sequence). CDR3 nucleotides: TGTGCCAGCAGCGGGCAGACCGGGACTAGCGGGTGGGGCACAGATACGCAGTACTTT. It encodes CASSGQTGTSGWGTDTQYF.

The chain is built from TRBV2 and TRBJ2-3; TRBD2 agrees at 8 bases. Germline CDR1 SNHLY, CDR2 FYNNEI. The CDR3 spans 16 residues. Losses at the gene ends were 7 bases for V and 1 base for J; bases not matched to a gene: 10. The CDR3 protein is CASNPELAARTDTQYF. As DNA, the CDR3 is TGTGCCAGCAACCCCGAACTAGCGGCCCGCACAGATACGCAGTATTTT.

The rearrangement links TRBV15 to TRBJ1-2; 7 positions agree with TRBD1. Germline V gives CDR1 LNHNV, CDR2 YYDKDF (reference sequence). The V and J ends lost 3 bases and 2 bases, in that order; junction bases with no gene match: 6. CDR3 length equals 15 residues. CDR3: CATSSLAGQNYGYTF. In DNA form, the CDR3 reads TGTGCCACCAGCAGCTTGGCGGGACAGAACTATGGCTACACCTTC.

CDR3 in amino acids: CASIPGLEQYF. CDR3 sequence (DNA): TGTGCCAGCATTCCCGGACTCGAGCAGTACTTC. The chain recombines TRBV12-3 or TRBV12-4 with TRBJ2-7; weak D call: TRBD2 (5 bases). The V end was cut by 7 bases, the J end by 6 bases, with 10 bases between. The CDR3 has 11 amino acids.